Shown below are 8 T cell receptor beta chains from a single sample sequenced in a study of T cells expressing NK-cell markers. From the 5' RACE reads, TCRdb lists one entry per CDR3 protein and no DNA. This specimen shows some 110,000 distinct CDR3 sequences; the ten leading clones hold approximately 18%. The sample was blood T cells: a sorted CD56 or NKG2C T cell subset, CD4+ or CD8+ T cells, or bulk PBMC T cells (not recorded which). These receptors were collected from a woman between 18 and 69 years old in good health.

The chain joins TRBV28 to TRBJ2-3; without DNA, the TCRdb call of TRBD2 cannot be checked. Per germline, CDR1 MDHEN and CDR2 SYDVKM. The CDR3 extends over 17 amino acids. Here the CDR3 reads CASSWGPGLVGKDTQYF.

The V call is TRBV3-1, the J call TRBJ2-5. CDR3 length equals 17 residues. The germline V gene encodes CDR1 LGHDT and CDR2 YNNKEL (reference sequence). The CDR3 reads CASSQDPWRGFQETQYF.

J is TRBJ2-1 and V is TRBV24-1; TCRdb designates TRBD2, a call that cannot be tested without DNA. This CDR3 has 16 amino acids. CDR1 and CDR2 from the germline V gene are KGHDR and SFDVKD. CDR3 amino acids: CATSTHPDRGYNEQFF.

CDR3 sequence: CSARDGDDTNSPLHF. The V call is TRBV20-1, the J call TRBJ1-6. The CDR3 contains 15 residues. Germline CDR1 reads DFQATT; CDR2 reads SNEGSKA (reference sequence).

This chain connects TRBV6-2 or TRBV6-3 to TRBJ1-2; checking the TCRdb D call of TRBD1 is not possible without DNA. CDR3 length: 15 residues. The germline CDR1 and CDR2 sequences are MNHEY and SVGEGT. Here the CDR3 reads CASSYFGRLFNGYTF.

The chain combines TRBV20-1 with TRBJ2-7. The CDR3 runs 14 residues. Per the germline V gene, CDR1 is DFQATT and CDR2 is SNEGSKA (reference sequence). The CDR3 is CSGSLQREPSEQYF.

The chain carries TRBV6-2 or TRBV6-3 and TRBJ2-3; TCRdb proposes TRBD2, but this gene call is untestable without DNA. This CDR3 is built from 13 residues. CDR1 MNHEY and CDR2 SVGEGT come from the germline V gene. The CDR3 spells CATSGFLGDTQYF.

V gene TRBV19 combines with J gene TRBJ1-2. CDR3 length: 13 amino acids. Germline CDR1 is LNHDA and CDR2 is SQIVND (reference sequence). This CDR3 reads CASSIGGVDGYTF.